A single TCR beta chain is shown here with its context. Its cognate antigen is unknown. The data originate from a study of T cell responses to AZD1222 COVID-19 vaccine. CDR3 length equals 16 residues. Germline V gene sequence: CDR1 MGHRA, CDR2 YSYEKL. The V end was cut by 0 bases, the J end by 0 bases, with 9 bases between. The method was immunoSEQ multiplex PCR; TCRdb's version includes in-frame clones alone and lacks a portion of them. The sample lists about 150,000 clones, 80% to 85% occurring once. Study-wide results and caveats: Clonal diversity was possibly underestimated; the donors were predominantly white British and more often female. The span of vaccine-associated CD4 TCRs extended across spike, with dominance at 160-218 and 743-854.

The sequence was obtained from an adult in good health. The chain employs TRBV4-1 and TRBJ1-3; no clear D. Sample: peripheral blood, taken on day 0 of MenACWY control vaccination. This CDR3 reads CASSQEGRNSGNTIYF. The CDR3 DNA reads TGCGCCAGCAGCCAAGAAGGCAGAAACTCTGGAAACACCATATATTTT.